Following are 7 T cell receptor beta chains from one sample sequenced in a study of blood T cell repertoires in COVID-19. TCRdb's copy holds only in-frame clones and misses some; the assay was immunoSEQ multiplex PCR. The sample contains about 400,000 clones, about 86% of which appear only once. Specimen: PBMCs or T cells enriched from blood (not recorded which). The receptors were gathered from a woman aged 50 to 60 who had recovered from COVID-19.

For the CDR3, the DNA is TGTGCTAGTGGCCTACAGGGGGCTCGCACTGAAGCTTTCTTT. It yields the protein CASGLQGARTEAFF. The chain employs TRBV12-5 and TRBJ1-1; 9 bases line up with TRBD1. The CDR3 is 14 residues long. Germline CDR1 and CDR2: LGHNT and FRNRAP. V trimming: 6 bases; J trimming: 4 bases; junction bases outside the gene matches: 6. Together with reference TRBV12-5 and TRBJ1-1, the CDR3 gives the full variable domain: DARVTQTPRHKVTEMGQEVTMRCQPILGHNTVFWYRQTMMQGLELLAYFRNRAPLDDSGMPKDRFSAEMPDATLATLKIQPSEPRDSAVYFCASGLQGARTEAFFGQGTRLTVV.

The chain has TRBV18 and TRBJ1-5, with D hard to call. The V end was cut by 4 bases, the J end by 3 bases, with 10 bases between. Per the germline V gene, CDR1 is KGHSH and CDR2 is LQKENI. The CDR3 contains 14 residues. In DNA, the CDR3 is TGTGCCAGCTCACTTGGAGGGAACAATCAGCCCCAGCATTTT. Translating gives CASSLGGNNQPQHF.

A word on this clone: The same CDR3 can be traced to other DNA sequences in this sample. The chain carries TRBV3-1 (or the pseudogene TRBV3-2) and TRBJ1-1; the D is unclear. Trimming stripped 1 base from V and 1 base from J, with 7 bases between. The germline gives CDR1 LGHDT, CDR2 YNNKEL (reference sequence). The CDR3 contains 14 residues. The CDR3 nucleotides are TGTGCCAGCAGCCAAGGGGCAGGGAACACTGAAGCTTTCTTT. This sequence encodes CASSQGAGNTEAFF.

CDR3 loop: CASSQPDRTLNTEAFF. The DNA for the CDR3 is TGTGCCAGCAGCCAACCGGACAGGACATTGAACACTGAAGCTTTCTTT. This chain connects TRBV4-2 to TRBJ1-1; the match to TRBD1 covers 7 bases. In germline, CDR1 is LGHNA, CDR2 YNFKEQ. CDR3 length equals 16 residues. V shed 2 bases and J 0 bases; nucleotides not matched to a gene: 6.

The chain is built from TRBV6-5 and TRBJ2-7, with 9 bases fitting TRBD1. CDR1 MNHEY and CDR2 SVGAGI come from the germline V gene. V lost 6 bases to trimming and J lost 0 bases; unmatched junction nucleotides: 6. The length of the CDR3 is 15 residues. CDR3 amino acids: CASSRDRESSYEQYF. The CDR3 DNA reads TGTGCCAGCAGCCGGGACAGGGAAAGCTCCTACGAGCAGTACTTC.

The rearrangement uses TRBV7-2 and TRBJ2-2, with TRBD2 identical over 10 bases. Unmatched junction bases numbered 8, after V lost 3 bases and J lost 4 bases. Germline assignment: CDR1 SGHTA and CDR2 FQGNSA. This CDR3 has 17 amino acids. CDR3 coding DNA: TGTGCCAGCAGCTTCCGAAGCGGGGGGGGATCCACCGGGGAGCTGTTTTTT. The encoded protein is CASSFRSGGGSTGELFF.

This rearrangement joins TRBV9 to TRBJ1-1; possible D gene TRBD1, 6 bases. Trimming took off 2 bases at V and 3 bases at J, with 11 bases between the two ends. This CDR3 region has 14 residues. The germline V gene encodes CDR1 SGDLS and CDR2 YYNGEE. CDR3 DNA sequence: TGTGCCAGCAGCGTCTCATGGACAGACACTGAAGCTTTCTTT. It is translated as CASSVSWTDTEAFF.